This entry features one TCR beta chain sequence. This clonotype was observed a handful of times. No antigen is known for it. Base qualities are missing; no much larger clone stands one base away. This record belongs to a study of post-analysis software for immune sequencing data (dated by TCRdb to between 2014 and 2017). Regarding the complete study: Relapsing-remitting, secondary progressive and progressive-relapsing multiple sclerosis were recorded as disease courses, and subtype annotation was lacking for some patients. The multiple sclerosis patient repertoires were compared with around ten previously published healthy control repertoires from donors aged 6 to 25 years. A subset of samples was prepared in parallel using single-end sample barcoding, then pooled and co-amplified after Illumina adapter ligation.

Library preparation was by PCR. For sequencing, an Illumina HiSeq 2500 was employed. To reduce PCR and sequencing biases, unique molecular identifiers were built into the TCR beta cDNA libraries. About 0.5 million cDNA molecules were obtained for every 1 to 10 million input T cells, so each molecule roughly corresponded to one T cell. The patient libraries were prepared and sequenced using the same protocol as the earlier healthy control dataset. Samples belonging to the same batch were prepared together, multiplexed and sequenced on a shared HiSeq lane. The study's own analysis went as follows. Raw barcoded reads were processed with MIGEC, and single-read molecular identifier groups were discarded before consensus assembly and CDR3 extraction. Clonotype tables were post-analysed with VDJtools, and diversity was normalized by down-sampling all datasets to the smallest sample size. Repertoire overlap clustering matched CDR3 amino acid but not nucleotide sequences to correct batch-related cross-sample contamination. TCRdb redid the processing of the public reads, applying fastp at Q25 and MiXCR, and retained in-frame beta chains. Each entry is one CDR3 protein sequence, shown with its most common DNA and genes. In this record, the V and J calls reflect TCRdb's handling and not the investigators' own analysis. The sample data list about 760,000 distinct CDR3 sequences, and 25% to 30% of these were observed just once. The ten largest clones represent 0.56% of the sample.

Counted from cysteine to phenylalanine, this CDR3 has 13 amino acids. This entry keeps only the CDR3 DNA: 39 bases, framed from base 1. The germline V gene (reference sequence) gives CDR1 as DFQATT and CDR2 as SNEGSKA. Trimming at the junction amounts to 7 bases on V and 2 bases on J, and the germline ends lie 15 bases apart. Summary of the overall study and its limitations: Multiple sclerosis patients had significantly lower normalized Chao1 diversity than controls, a result that suggests substantial peripheral T-cell clonal expansion. The control group was slightly older than the multiple sclerosis patient group. Four or five TRBV segments, including TRBV5-6, TRBV5-1 and TRBV20-1, were significantly more frequent in patients than controls. When samples were clustered directly using the F measure, samples prepared in the same batch co-clustered strongly, which prompted a batch-effect correction.

To demonstrate the VDJtools post-analysis software, the study profiled TCR beta repertoires from the peripheral blood of about 13 young patients with multiple sclerosis. Multiple sclerosis patients were children and adolescents aged about 6 to 16 years. The sequence was obtained from a girl aged 10 to 17 with multiple sclerosis. Input material: blood. The rearranged segments are TRBV20-1 and TRBJ2-7; the D gene is perhaps TRBD1, from 6 matching bases. The nucleotide sequence is given as TGCAGTGATGTTAGGGACACTACCTACGAGCAGTACTTC. Translated, it gives CSDVRDTTYEQYF.